This is a list of T cell receptor beta chains from one sample in a study of cytomegalovirus exposure and HLA in healthy donors. Assay used: immunoSEQ multiplex PCR; TCRdb lists only in-frame clones, some missing. Altogether roughly 120,000 clones are present, roughly 80% being singletons, with the ten largest covering 30%. Sequenced input: PBMCs. The receptors come from a man aged 55 to 70 in good health and CMV-seropositive. The CDR3 runs from the conserved cysteine through the conserved F or W. The order of the fields is D gene, clone size, CDR3 length, V gene, J gene, CDR3 protein, CDR3 DNA. The D gene is left open where the match is weak. Clone size appears in some rows only: once, few, many, or a class for an expanded clone.

TRBD1	NA	14	TRBV6-5	TRBJ1-1	CASTMTGMNTEAFF	TGTGCCAGCACCATGACAGGGATGAACACTGAAGCTTTCTTT
NA	NA	15	TRBV7-2	TRBJ1-5	CASSLALGANQPQHF	TGTGCCAGCAGCTTAGCGCTCGGAGCAAATCAGCCCCAGCATTTT
NA	few	14	TRBV5-6	TRBJ1-1	CASSLLRGGTEAFF	TGTGCCAGCAGCTTGTTGAGGGGAGGAACTGAAGCTTTCTTT
TRBD1	NA	15	TRBV9	TRBJ2-1	CASSPGQKVYNEQFF	TGTGCCAGCAGCCCGGGACAGAAAGTTTACAATGAGCAGTTCTTC
NA	NA	14	TRBV2	TRBJ1-1	CASSGAALNTEAFF	TGTGCCAGCAGTGGAGCAGCATTGAACACTGAAGCTTTCTTT
NA	NA	14	TRBV7-2	TRBJ2-5	CASSLRGGRETQYF	TGTGCCAGCAGCTTACGAGGGGGAAGGGAGACCCAGTACTTC
NA	few	15	TRBV2	TRBJ1-1	CASSDSAGVNTEAFF	TGTGCCAGCAGTGACTCAGCAGGGGTGAACACTGAAGCTTTCTTT
TRBD1	few	13	TRBV7-9	TRBJ1-2	CASSGTGPWGYTF	TGTGCCAGCTCCGGGACAGGGCCATGGGGCTACACCTTC
NA	NA	13	TRBV5-1	TRBJ2-4	CASRVTGVGIQYF	TGCGCCAGCAGGGTGACCGGGGTTGGCATTCAGTACTTC
NA	NA	13	TRBV5-5	TRBJ1-2	CASSSRGGYGYTF	TGTGCCAGCAGCTCCAGGGGTGGCTATGGCTACACCTTC
NA	NA	14	TRBV9	TRBJ2-7	CASSVLGGTYEQYF	TGTGCCAGCAGCGTGCTCGGAGGTACCTACGAGCAGTACTTC
NA	few	14	TRBV9	TRBJ2-3	CASSPDTDTDTQYF	TGTGCCAGCAGCCCCGACACCGACACAGATACGCAGTATTTT
NA	NA	14	TRBV11-2	TRBJ1-2	CASSLMSAEAGYTF	TGTGCCAGCAGCTTAATGTCGGCAGAGGCTGGCTACACCTTC
TRBD1	NA	14	TRBV30	TRBJ2-1	CAWGPGQTYNEQFF	TGTGCCTGGGGCCCGGGACAGACCTACAATGAGCAGTTCTTC
NA	NA	16	TRBV30	TRBJ1-5	CAWSVGGAGSNQPQHF	TGTGCCTGGAGTGTTGGGGGGGCGGGGAGCAATCAGCCCCAGCATTTT
NA	NA	16	TRBV6-6	TRBJ2-6	CASSPNSQPGANVLTF	TGTGCCAGCAGTCCCAACAGCCAGCCTGGGGCCAACGTCCTGACTTTC
TRBD1	few	14	TRBV7-6	TRBJ2-7	CASSIGTGYNEQYF	TGTGCCAGCAGCATAGGGACAGGGTATAACGAGCAGTACTTC
TRBD1	NA	15	TRBV10-2	TRBJ2-7	CASSVASGGSNEQYF	TGCGCCAGCAGTGTTGCATCAGGGGGAAGTAACGAGCAGTACTTC
NA	NA	11	TRBV2	TRBJ1-1	CASSNSGEAFF	TGTGCCAGCAGTAATTCAGGCGAAGCTTTCTTT
TRBD1	NA	14	TRBV2	TRBJ1-4	CASRSGGRHEKLFF	TGTGCCAGCCGGTCAGGGGGCAGGCATGAAAAACTGTTTTTT
NA	NA	13	TRBV5-1	TRBJ1-1	CASSLTKNTEAFF	TGCGCCAGCAGCTTGACAAAGAACACTGAAGCTTTCTTT
TRBD2	NA	14	TRBV11-3	TRBJ2-7	CASSLEGLETEQYF	TGTGCCAGCAGCTTAGAGGGACTAGAGACCGAGCAGTACTTC
NA	NA	16	TRBV5-1	TRBJ1-4	CASKRTEQTTNEKLFF	TGCGCCAGCAAACGGACAGAACAAACAACTAATGAAAAACTGTTTTTT
TRBD2	few	15	TRBV11-2	TRBJ2-7	CASSLAATSGYEQYF	TGTGCCAGCAGCTTAGCAGCGACTAGCGGCTACGAGCAGTACTTC
NA	few	16	TRBV4-2	TRBJ1-2	CASSQGERGGAYGYTF	TGTGCCAGCAGCCAAGGTGAGAGAGGAGGTGCTTATGGCTACACCTTC
NA	once	13	TRBV5-1	TRBJ2-3	CASSSFTADTQYF	TGCGCCAGCAGCTCATTTACGGCAGATACGCAGTATTTT
NA	NA	14	TRBV18	TRBJ1-3	CASSPPLAGNTIYF	TGTGCCAGCTCACCACCGCTAGCTGGAAACACCATATATTTT
TRBD2	NA	16	TRBV29-1	TRBJ2-4	CSVEAVGLAGRNIQYF	TGCAGCGTTGAAGCTGTGGGACTAGCGGGGCGGAACATTCAGTACTTC
TRBD1	NA	13	TRBV11-2	TRBJ2-7	CASSQRQGYEQYF	TGTGCCAGCAGCCAACGACAGGGCTACGAGCAGTACTTC
TRBD1	NA	14	TRBV10-1	TRBJ1-1	CASSPTGFGTEAFF	TGCGCCAGCAGCCCGACAGGGTTCGGCACTGAAGCTTTCTTT
NA	few	13	TRBV18	TRBJ2-5	CASLPGSEETQYF	TGTGCCAGCCTCCCCGGGTCGGAAGAGACCCAGTACTTC
NA	NA	15	TRBV6-5	TRBJ1-3	CASSSGLAVGNTIYF	TGTGCCAGCAGTTCAGGACTCGCCGTGGGAAACACCATATATTTT
NA	NA	15	TRBV18	TRBJ1-3	CASSPLASSGNTIYF	TGTGCCAGCTCACCATTGGCCAGCTCTGGAAACACCATATATTTT
TRBD1	NA	14	TRBV28	TRBJ2-7	CASSLTGGFYEQYF	TGTGCCAGCAGTTTAACAGGGGGCTTCTACGAGCAGTACTTC
NA	few	12	TRBV29-1	TRBJ2-7	CSVRRGSYEQYF	TGCAGCGTCCGAAGGGGATCCTACGAGCAGTACTTC
TRBD2	few	16	TRBV27	TRBJ2-7	CASSLSPRGSSYEQYF	TGTGCCAGCAGTTTATCTCCGCGCGGGAGCTCCTACGAGCAGTACTTC
TRBD1	NA	14	TRBV6-1	TRBJ1-4	CASSRTGEVEKLFF	TGTGCCAGCAGTCGGACAGGGGAGGTCGAAAAACTGTTTTTT
TRBD1	few	18	TRBV27	TRBJ1-5	CASSLTPTGGFLDQPQHF	TGTGCCAGCAGTTTAACCCCGACAGGGGGTTTCCTAGATCAGCCCCAGCATTTT
NA	few	13	TRBV19	TRBJ1-5	CASTSGPPGSQHF	TGTGCCAGCACGTCCGGACCGCCGGGATCCCAGCATTTT
NA	NA	13	TRBV5-1	TRBJ2-1	CASLGPGYNEQFF	TGCGCCAGCCTGGGGCCGGGCTACAATGAGCAGTTCTTC
TRBD1	NA	14	TRBV5-4	TRBJ2-7	CASSLGQDFNEQYF	TGTGCCAGCAGCCTAGGACAGGATTTTAACGAGCAGTACTTC
TRBD1	NA	12	TRBV28	TRBJ1-1	CASSLGQGEAFF	TGTGCCAGCAGTTTGGGACAGGGTGAAGCTTTCTTT
NA	NA	12	TRBV29-1	TRBJ1-1	CSLSAGYTEAFF	TGCAGCCTCTCTGCAGGGTACACTGAAGCTTTCTTT
NA	NA	13	TRBV5-1	TRBJ2-1	CASRRAEYNEQFF	TGCGCCAGCAGGCGAGCCGAGTACAATGAGCAGTTCTTC
NA	NA	16	TRBV7-9	TRBJ2-6	CASSLVQAQGANVLTF	TGTGCCAGCAGCTTAGTCCAGGCTCAAGGGGCCAACGTCCTGACTTTC
TRBD2	NA	15	TRBV5-1	TRBJ2-7	CASNPTSGSSYEQYF	TGCGCCAGCAACCCGACTAGCGGGAGTTCCTACGAGCAGTACTTC
NA	once	14	TRBV27	TRBJ2-2	CASSLLGGTGELFF	TGTGCCAGCAGTTTACTCGGCGGCACCGGGGAGCTGTTTTTT
TRBD1	NA	15	TRBV6-1	TRBJ2-7	CASSLGGTGHGEQYF	TGTGCCAGCAGCTTAGGCGGGACAGGGCACGGCGAGCAGTACTTC
NA	NA	14	TRBV29-1	TRBJ1-2	CSVDRGGAFYGYTF	TGCAGCGTTGATCGTGGGGGGGCATTCTATGGCTACACCTTC
TRBD2	NA	15	TRBV9	TRBJ2-7	CASSVGASGLYEQYF	TGTGCCAGCAGCGTAGGGGCTAGCGGACTCTACGAGCAGTACTTC
NA	NA	13	TRBV6-1	TRBJ1-2	CASSEQVHYGYTF	TGTGCCAGCAGTGAACAGGTGCACTATGGCTACACCTTC